This entry lists 27 T cell receptor beta chains sequenced from one sample in a study of beta chain features in type 1 diabetes. General study points: Type 1 diabetes patients had TCRB CDR3s that were shorter (moderately but significantly so) in all four CD4+ subsets.

No cognate antigen is known for these TCRs. TCRB transcripts that were expressed got sequenced, as all of the isolated RNA had been reverse transcribed. This table comes from immunoSEQ multiplex PCR, and its TCRdb copy is limited to in-frame clones, with some not included. The data hold hundreds of thousands of clones, with over 13% observed a single time. The specimen was naive CD4+ T cells from blood. The receptors originated from a man aged 18 to 29 with type 1 diabetes.

J is TRBJ2-2 and V is TRBV2, with D unclear. With 9 bases removed from V and 3 bases from J, the gap between germline ends came to 8 bases. This CDR3 contains 12 residues. Germline loops: CDR1 SNHLY, CDR2 FYNNEI. This CDR3 reads CASVQDTGELFF. DNA for the CDR3: TGTGCCAGTGTTCAGGACACCGGGGAGCTGTTTTTT.

This clone was seen more than once but under ten times. The rearrangement uses TRBV4-3 and TRBJ2-1, with TRBD2 as a possible D gene (6 bases). CDR1 and CDR2 (germline): LGHNA, YSLEER. The CDR3 length is 16 residues. Trimming shortened V by 3 bases and J by 2 bases, and 14 bases separated the two germline ends. The CDR3 DNA sequence: TGCGCCAGCAGCCACCCGGTGGCGGGGACCTACAATGAGCAGTTCTTC. It codes for CASSHPVAGTYNEQFF.

This clone was recorded a few times. Germline is not matched at one junction end, which may reflect a read error. The chain uses TRBV13 and TRBJ1-1; D may be TRBD1 (6 bases). The length of the CDR3 is 17 residues. CDR1 and CDR2 from the germline V gene are PRHDT and FYEKMQ (reference sequence). CDR3 region: CASSLEMVRRGNTEAFF. CDR3 DNA sequence: TGTGCCAGCAGTTTAGAGATGGTTCGCAGGGGGAACACTGAAGCTTTCTTT. The complete variable domain, with remaining parts taken from reference TRBV13 and TRBJ1-1, reads AAGVIQSPRHLIKEKRETATLKCYPIPRHDTVYWYQQGPGQDPQFLISFYEKMQSDKGSIPDRFSAQQFSDYHSELNMSSLELGDSALYFCASSLEMVRRGNTEAFFGQGTRLTVV.

A few counts support this clone. The chain links TRBV5-6 to TRBJ2-5; TRBD1 might be the D (6 bases). This CDR3 has 15 residues. The V gene lost 5 bases and the J gene lost 5 bases, with 19 bases spanning the gap. Germline CDR1 SGHDT, CDR2 YYEEEE. CDR3 loop: CASRYSSGAWETQYF. The CDR3 DNA is TGTGCCAGCAGGTACTCCTCAGGGGCGTGGGAGACCCAGTACTTC.

The sample holds a few counts of this clone. This chain links TRBV2 with TRBJ1-2; weak D call: TRBD1 (5 bases). This CDR3 is 14 amino acids long. Per germline, CDR1 SNHLY and CDR2 FYNNEI. The ends were cut back, 7 bases at V and 2 bases at J, with 14 bases in the middle. CDR3: CASMIGHLNYGYTF. Here the CDR3 DNA reads TGTGCCAGCATGATAGGACACTTAAACTATGGCTACACCTTC.

A note on this clone: Compared with germline, one end of the junction differs, possibly owing to a read error. The CDR3 DNA reads TGCGCCAGCAGCCAATGCGGGGGAGCAGAGATAACCTACGAGCAGTACTTC. Its protein product is CASSQCGGAEITYEQYF. J is TRBJ2-7 and V is TRBV23-1; 7 bases align to TRBD2. TRBV23-1 is identified as an open reading frame with a role that is uncertain. CDR3 length: 17 residues.

This clone has only a few counts. The chain joins TRBV7-2 to TRBJ1-2, with a tentative D call TRBD1 (6 bases). Per the germline V gene, CDR1 is SGHTA and CDR2 is FQGNSA. The CDR3 has 15 amino acids. The ends were cut back, 1 base at V and 6 bases at J, with 15 bases in the middle. The CDR3 region is CASSLVMGGADGYTF. The CDR3 DNA reads as TGTGCCAGCAGCTTAGTGATGGGGGGCGCTGATGGCTACACCTTC.

The chain carries TRBV7-2 and TRBJ1-6; D might be TRBD1 (5 bases). The CDR3 runs to 13 residues. Germline CDR1 and CDR2: SGHTA and FQGNSA. The V end was cut by 2 bases, the J end by 10 bases, with 9 bases between. The CDR3 is CASSLLQESPLHF. CDR3 nucleotides: TGTGCCAGCAGCTTACTACAGGAATCACCCCTCCACTTT.

This clone showed up just a few times. J is TRBJ2-1 and V is TRBV2; D ambiguous. Germline CDR1 is SNHLY and CDR2 is FYNNEI. The CDR3 length is 13 residues. Trimming cost V 7 bases and J 0 bases, with 7 bases left between them. CDR3 in amino acids: CASNQGSYNEQFF. The CDR3 DNA is TGTGCCAGCAATCAAGGCTCCTACAATGAGCAGTTCTTC.

The chain is built from TRBV7-2 and TRBJ2-7; the match to TRBD1 covers 9 bases. The trim removed 0 bases at V and 2 bases at J, leaving 5 bases unmatched. The CDR3 totals 16 residues. Germline values: CDR1 SGHTA, CDR2 FQGNSA. CDR3 nucleotide sequence: TGTGCCAGCAGCTTAGCGGGACAGGGAGATCCCTACGAGCAGTACTTC. This sequence encodes CASSLAGQGDPYEQYF.

In its sample, this clone was seen a few times. V and J are TRBV30 and TRBJ1-3; D unclear. The germline V gene encodes CDR1 GTSNPN and CDR2 SVGIG (reference sequence). V was clipped by 3 bases and J by 5 bases, with 20 bases between them. The CDR3 contains 16 residues. The CDR3 DNA is TGTGCCTGGAGACCCTGGGCAGGCGGAGTAAGAAACACCATATATTTT. This codes for CAWRPWAGGVRNTIYF.

A few counts support this clone. The CDR3 loop reads CASSLGAGAYNEQFF. DNA for the CDR3: TGTGCCAGCAGTTTGGGGGCGGGGGCCTACAATGAGCAGTTCTTC. This chain uses TRBV28 with TRBJ2-1; D perhaps matches TRBD2 (7 bases). The CDR3 covers 15 residues. Trimming cost V 3 bases and J 2 bases, with 11 bases left between them. CDR1 and CDR2 (germline): MDHEN, SYDVKM.

This chain uses TRBV29-1 with TRBJ1-2, with TRBD1 matching over 7 bases. From germline, CDR1 is SQVTM and CDR2 ANQGSEA. V trimming: 1 base; J trimming: 7 bases; junction bases outside the gene matches: 18. This CDR3 has 17 amino acids. CDR3 amino acids: CSVEGQGQEKTLRGYTF. Written as DNA, the CDR3 is TGCAGCGTTGAAGGTCAAGGACAGGAGAAAACGCTTCGTGGCTACACCTTC.

This clone was seen more than once but under ten times. The chain is built from TRBV10-3 and TRBJ1-5; weak D call: TRBD1 (5 bases). V lost 4 bases and J 6 bases, leaving 10 bases between the germline ends. The CDR3 runs 13 residues. Germline V lookup: CDR1 ENHRY, CDR2 SYGVKD. CDR3 residues: CAISGTGGQPQHF. CDR3 in DNA: TGTGCCATCAGTGGAACAGGAGGTCAGCCCCAGCATTTT.

A few counts support this clone. Other DNA sequences from this sample encode an identical CDR3 as well. This chain links TRBV7-2 with TRBJ1-5, with unresolved D. The CDR3 is 13 amino acids. Germline values: CDR1 SGHTA, CDR2 FQGNSA. Trimming took 5 bases from V and 1 from J, leaving 6 bases between them. CDR3 loop: CASSRQSNQPQHF. The CDR3 DNA is TGTGCCAGCAGCCGACAAAGCAATCAGCCCCAGCATTTT.

The V gene is TRBV6-5, the J gene TRBJ2-7, with D perhaps TRBD2 (7 bases). The CDR3 has 14 residues. V was cut by 7 bases and J by 6 bases, with 19 bases left in between. CDR1 MNHEY and CDR2 SVGAGI come from the germline V gene. The CDR3 region is CASTQRGEGGEQYF. The DNA of the CDR3 is TGTGCCAGCACCCAAAGGGGGGAGGGAGGCGAGCAGTACTTC.

V gene TRBV29-1 combines with J gene TRBJ2-7; a possible D gene is TRBD1 (6 bases). V lost 4 bases, J lost 2 bases, and 9 bases lay in between. The CDR3 runs 12 residues. From germline, CDR1 is SQVTM and CDR2 ANQGSEA. CDR3: CSVVQGTYEQYF. The CDR3 bases are TGCAGCGTTGTTCAGGGGACCTACGAGCAGTACTTC.

The chain couples TRBV5-1 to TRBJ2-5; D assignment may be TRBD1 or TRBD2 (5 bases each). V was shortened by 4 bases and J by 4 bases, with 11 bases between the two germline ends. The CDR3 loop spans 13 amino acids. Germline V gives CDR1 SGHRS, CDR2 YFSETQ. The CDR3, as DNA: TGCGCCAGCAGCCCCCGGGGCGGAGAGACCCAGTACTTC. The encoded protein is CASSPRGGETQYF. The whole variable domain, remainder taken from reference TRBV5-1 and TRBJ2-5, is KAGVTQTPRYLIKTRGQQVTLSCSPISGHRSVSWYQQTPGQGLQFLFEYFSETQRNKGNFPGRFSGRQFSNSRSEMNVSTLELGDSALYLCASSPRGGETQYFGPGTRLLVL.

This clone appeared a few times. This chain connects TRBV7-2 to TRBJ2-5; D is uncertain. The germline V gene encodes CDR1 SGHTA and CDR2 FQGNSA. The CDR3 is 13 amino acids. V was cut by 3 bases and J by 3 bases, with 8 bases left in between. CDR3 sequence (DNA): TGTGCCAGCAGCTTTAAGGGAAAAGAGACCCAGTACTTC. It encodes CASSFKGKETQYF.

The gene calls are TRBV29-1 and TRBJ2-3; 7 bases agree with TRBD1. From germline, CDR1 is SQVTM and CDR2 ANQGSEA. The CDR3 loop spans 13 amino acids. V was pared by 6 bases and J by 4 bases, with 7 bases of the junction left unmatched. The CDR3: CSVTRQGADTQYF. The CDR3 nucleotides are TGCAGCGTGACCCGACAGGGAGCAGATACGCAGTATTTT.

This chain links TRBV11-1 with TRBJ2-1; no definite D call. The CDR3 runs to 14 residues. Germline V gives CDR1 SGHAT, CDR2 FQDESV (reference sequence). The V end was cut by 5 bases, the J end by 1 base, with 9 bases between. CDR3: CASSPDQSYNEQFF. The CDR3 coding sequence is TGTGCCAGCAGCCCAGACCAGTCCTACAATGAGCAGTTCTTC.

This sequence joins TRBV2 and TRBJ2-1; 12 bases agree with TRBD2. V was clipped by 10 bases and J by 5 bases; unmatched bases: 3. Germline V gene data show CDR1 as SNHLY and CDR2 as FYNNEI. The CDR3 contains 13 residues. This CDR3 reads CATSGGAHNEQFF. The DNA of the CDR3 is TGTGCCACTAGCGGGGGGGCCCACAATGAGCAGTTCTTC.

The rearrangement uses TRBV4-1 and TRBJ2-7; D is unresolved. CDR3 length equals 15 residues. The germline gives CDR1 MGHRA, CDR2 YSYEKL. The germline V and J ends were trimmed by 4 bases and 3 bases, with 16 bases remaining between them. The CDR3 loop is CASSPLAGAHYEQYF. The CDR3 bases are TGCGCCAGCAGCCCACTCGCCGGAGCTCACTACGAGCAGTACTTC.

The chain has TRBV7-9 and TRBJ1-5, with D possibly matching TRBD1 (6 bases). CDR3 length: 15 residues. The germline V gene encodes CDR1 SEHNR and CDR2 FQNEAQ (reference sequence). The germline V and J ends were trimmed by 5 bases and 4 bases, with 15 bases remaining between them. The CDR3 nucleotides read TGTGCCAGCAGCCTTCTATCAGGGGAAAATCAGCCCCAGCATTTT. It specifies CASSLLSGENQPQHF.

A few counts support this clone. This chain links TRBV30 with TRBJ1-5; 10 bases agree with TRBD1. CDR1 and CDR2 (germline): GTSNPN, SVGIG (reference sequence). The CDR3 consists of 12 residues. V was clipped by 5 bases and J by 9 bases; unmatched bases: 4. CDR3 region: CAWGQGGGPQHF. Here the CDR3 DNA reads TGTGCCTGGGGACAGGGGGGTGGGCCCCAGCATTTT.

V and J are TRBV2 and TRBJ2-2; 10 bases line up with TRBD2. The germline CDR1 and CDR2 sequences are SNHLY and FYNNEI. The CDR3 consists of 14 residues. The V gene end was trimmed by 5 bases and the J gene end by 5 bases; junction bases not matched to a gene: 2. CDR3 loop: CASSFSGRTGELFF. CDR3 nucleotide sequence: TGTGCCAGCAGTTTTAGCGGGAGGACCGGGGAGCTGTTTTTT.

A few counts support this clone. The chain carries TRBV7-9 and TRBJ2-1; possibly TRBD1 or TRBD2 for D (5 bases each). The V end lost 5 bases, the J end lost 2 bases, and 13 bases lay between the germline ends. The CDR3 extends over 15 amino acids. CDR1 is SEHNR, CDR2 FQNEAQ, per germline (reference sequence). The CDR3 nucleotides are TGTGCCAGCAGCACCCGGGGCGGCCCCTACAATGAGCAGTTCTTC. Protein product: CASSTRGGPYNEQFF.